These 11 T cell receptor beta chains were sequenced from one sample in a study of cytomegalovirus exposure and HLA in healthy donors. The PCR was carried out with 60 Vbeta primers and 13 Jbeta primers. TCRdb's copy holds only in-frame clones and misses some; the assay was immunoSEQ multiplex PCR. Of 100,000 to 150,000 clones in the sample, under 12% were seen once. Material for sequencing was PBMCs. These TCRs come from a woman aged 18-29 years in good health and CMV-seropositive.

This chain links TRBV5-1 with TRBJ2-3; tentatively, D is TRBD2 (5 bases). Germline-derived CDR1 and CDR2 are SGHRS and YFSETQ. V lost 4 bases, J lost 5 bases, and 14 bases lay in between. The CDR3 has 14 residues. CDR3 DNA: TGCGCCAGCAGCACCCCCGGGAAGGTAGATACGCAGTATTTT. Translated, it gives CASSTPGKVDTQYF.

This clone was counted only a few times. The J gene is TRBJ2-4, the V gene TRBV6-1; tentative D call: TRBD1 (5 bases). Germline values: CDR1 MNHNS, CDR2 SASEGT. Trimming left V 1 base short and J 5 bases short, with 9 bases between. There are 14 residues in the CDR3. For the CDR3, the DNA is TGTGCCAGCAGTGAAGGGGCCAGGGAAAACATTCAGTACTTC. This translates into CASSEGARENIQYF.

The CDR3 sequence: CASSYRSPGTYEQYF. In nucleotides, the CDR3 is TGTGCCAGCAGTTACAGGAGTCCGGGAACCTACGAGCAGTACTTC. The chain joins TRBV6-5 to TRBJ2-7, with D possibly matching TRBD2 (5 bases). This CDR3 comprises 15 residues. Between the trimmed V and J ends, which lost 2 bases and 2 bases, there was a span of 13 bases. CDR1 and CDR2 from the germline V gene are MNHEY and SVGAGI.

The table lists this clone with a few counts. This sequence joins TRBV5-1 and TRBJ1-3, with D uncertain. The germline V gene encodes CDR1 SGHRS and CDR2 YFSETQ. The CDR3 has 15 amino acids. V gave up 4 bases and J gave up 1 base, with 12 bases separating them. CDR3 DNA sequence: TGCGCCAGCAGCGCAGGATCAGGATCTGGAAACACCATATATTTT. Its protein is CASSAGSGSGNTIYF.

The chain has TRBV25-1 and TRBJ1-1; D gene uncertain. Trimming pared 7 bases from V and 0 bases from J, leaving 9 bases between. Germline V gene lookup returns CDR1 MGHDK and CDR2 SYGVNS. This CDR3 has 13 residues. The DNA for the CDR3 is TGTGCCAGCATACACAACATGAACACTGAAGCTTTCTTT. This sequence encodes CASIHNMNTEAFF.

This clone was seen a few times. The chain joins TRBV4-1 to TRBJ1-5; D is undetermined. Germline values: CDR1 MGHRA, CDR2 YSYEKL. The CDR3 has 13 amino acids. V was cut by 3 bases and J by 7 bases, with 10 bases left in between. The CDR3 loop reads CASSQRPPQPQHF. The CDR3 DNA reads TGCGCCAGCAGCCAGCGGCCCCCACAGCCCCAGCATTTT.

This clone occurred a few times. V and J are TRBV5-1 and TRBJ2-7; 7 bases align to TRBD2. After removal of 0 bases from V and 2 bases from J, the junction contained 5 bases not matched to a gene. Germline V gene sequence: CDR1 SGHRS, CDR2 YFSETQ. The CDR3 length is 15 residues. The CDR3 sequence is CASSLATGGPYEQYF. For the CDR3, the DNA is TGCGCCAGCAGCTTGGCCACGGGAGGTCCCTACGAGCAGTACTTC.

This clone was counted between two and nine times. The chain couples TRBV5-1 to TRBJ2-2; 7 positions match TRBD1. The CDR3 runs 14 residues. Germline trimming cut 3 bases from V and 5 bases from J; bases unmatched to any gene: 4. Germline-derived CDR1 and CDR2 are SGHRS and YFSETQ. This chain's CDR3 is CASSWGQKTGELFF. CDR3 DNA: TGCGCCAGCAGCTGGGGACAGAAAACCGGGGAGCTGTTTTTT. The whole variable domain, filled in from reference TRBV5-1 and TRBJ2-2, reads KAGVTQTPRYLIKTRGQQVTLSCSPISGHRSVSWYQQTPGQGLQFLFEYFSETQRNKGNFPGRFSGRQFSNSRSEMNVSTLELGDSALYLCASSWGQKTGELFFGEGSRLTVL.

This clone was seen more than once but under ten times. The J gene is TRBJ2-7, the V gene TRBV30; possible D gene TRBD2, 5 bases. Trimming shortened V by 2 bases and J by 1 base, and 18 bases separated the two germline ends. The germline CDR1 and CDR2 sequences are GTSNPN and SVGIG (reference sequence). The CDR3 length is 16 residues. The CDR3 region is CAWSKELGRESYEQYF. Written as DNA, the CDR3 is TGTGCCTGGAGTAAAGAGCTAGGCCGGGAATCCTACGAGCAGTACTTC.

This clone showed up just once. The gene calls are TRBV7-3 and TRBJ2-2; TRBD2 aligns across 11 bases. V dropped 5 bases and J dropped 5; count of bases not matched to a gene: 7. This CDR3 spans 16 amino acids. Germline V gene lookup returns CDR1 SGHTA and CDR2 FQGTGA. The CDR3, as DNA: TGTGCCAGCAGCGGCTCTAGCGGGGGGCAGACCGGGGAGCTGTTTTTT. Protein: CASSGSSGGQTGELFF.

This clone was seen only a few times. V gene TRBV15 combines with J gene TRBJ2-7; 7 bases line up with TRBD1. The CDR3 has 14 amino acids. From germline, CDR1 is LNHNV and CDR2 YYDKDF (reference sequence). The trim removed 3 bases at V and 5 bases at J, leaving 7 bases unmatched. The CDR3 loop is CATSSDRVYHEQYF. The DNA for the CDR3 is TGTGCCACCAGCAGCGACAGGGTCTACCACGAGCAGTACTTC.